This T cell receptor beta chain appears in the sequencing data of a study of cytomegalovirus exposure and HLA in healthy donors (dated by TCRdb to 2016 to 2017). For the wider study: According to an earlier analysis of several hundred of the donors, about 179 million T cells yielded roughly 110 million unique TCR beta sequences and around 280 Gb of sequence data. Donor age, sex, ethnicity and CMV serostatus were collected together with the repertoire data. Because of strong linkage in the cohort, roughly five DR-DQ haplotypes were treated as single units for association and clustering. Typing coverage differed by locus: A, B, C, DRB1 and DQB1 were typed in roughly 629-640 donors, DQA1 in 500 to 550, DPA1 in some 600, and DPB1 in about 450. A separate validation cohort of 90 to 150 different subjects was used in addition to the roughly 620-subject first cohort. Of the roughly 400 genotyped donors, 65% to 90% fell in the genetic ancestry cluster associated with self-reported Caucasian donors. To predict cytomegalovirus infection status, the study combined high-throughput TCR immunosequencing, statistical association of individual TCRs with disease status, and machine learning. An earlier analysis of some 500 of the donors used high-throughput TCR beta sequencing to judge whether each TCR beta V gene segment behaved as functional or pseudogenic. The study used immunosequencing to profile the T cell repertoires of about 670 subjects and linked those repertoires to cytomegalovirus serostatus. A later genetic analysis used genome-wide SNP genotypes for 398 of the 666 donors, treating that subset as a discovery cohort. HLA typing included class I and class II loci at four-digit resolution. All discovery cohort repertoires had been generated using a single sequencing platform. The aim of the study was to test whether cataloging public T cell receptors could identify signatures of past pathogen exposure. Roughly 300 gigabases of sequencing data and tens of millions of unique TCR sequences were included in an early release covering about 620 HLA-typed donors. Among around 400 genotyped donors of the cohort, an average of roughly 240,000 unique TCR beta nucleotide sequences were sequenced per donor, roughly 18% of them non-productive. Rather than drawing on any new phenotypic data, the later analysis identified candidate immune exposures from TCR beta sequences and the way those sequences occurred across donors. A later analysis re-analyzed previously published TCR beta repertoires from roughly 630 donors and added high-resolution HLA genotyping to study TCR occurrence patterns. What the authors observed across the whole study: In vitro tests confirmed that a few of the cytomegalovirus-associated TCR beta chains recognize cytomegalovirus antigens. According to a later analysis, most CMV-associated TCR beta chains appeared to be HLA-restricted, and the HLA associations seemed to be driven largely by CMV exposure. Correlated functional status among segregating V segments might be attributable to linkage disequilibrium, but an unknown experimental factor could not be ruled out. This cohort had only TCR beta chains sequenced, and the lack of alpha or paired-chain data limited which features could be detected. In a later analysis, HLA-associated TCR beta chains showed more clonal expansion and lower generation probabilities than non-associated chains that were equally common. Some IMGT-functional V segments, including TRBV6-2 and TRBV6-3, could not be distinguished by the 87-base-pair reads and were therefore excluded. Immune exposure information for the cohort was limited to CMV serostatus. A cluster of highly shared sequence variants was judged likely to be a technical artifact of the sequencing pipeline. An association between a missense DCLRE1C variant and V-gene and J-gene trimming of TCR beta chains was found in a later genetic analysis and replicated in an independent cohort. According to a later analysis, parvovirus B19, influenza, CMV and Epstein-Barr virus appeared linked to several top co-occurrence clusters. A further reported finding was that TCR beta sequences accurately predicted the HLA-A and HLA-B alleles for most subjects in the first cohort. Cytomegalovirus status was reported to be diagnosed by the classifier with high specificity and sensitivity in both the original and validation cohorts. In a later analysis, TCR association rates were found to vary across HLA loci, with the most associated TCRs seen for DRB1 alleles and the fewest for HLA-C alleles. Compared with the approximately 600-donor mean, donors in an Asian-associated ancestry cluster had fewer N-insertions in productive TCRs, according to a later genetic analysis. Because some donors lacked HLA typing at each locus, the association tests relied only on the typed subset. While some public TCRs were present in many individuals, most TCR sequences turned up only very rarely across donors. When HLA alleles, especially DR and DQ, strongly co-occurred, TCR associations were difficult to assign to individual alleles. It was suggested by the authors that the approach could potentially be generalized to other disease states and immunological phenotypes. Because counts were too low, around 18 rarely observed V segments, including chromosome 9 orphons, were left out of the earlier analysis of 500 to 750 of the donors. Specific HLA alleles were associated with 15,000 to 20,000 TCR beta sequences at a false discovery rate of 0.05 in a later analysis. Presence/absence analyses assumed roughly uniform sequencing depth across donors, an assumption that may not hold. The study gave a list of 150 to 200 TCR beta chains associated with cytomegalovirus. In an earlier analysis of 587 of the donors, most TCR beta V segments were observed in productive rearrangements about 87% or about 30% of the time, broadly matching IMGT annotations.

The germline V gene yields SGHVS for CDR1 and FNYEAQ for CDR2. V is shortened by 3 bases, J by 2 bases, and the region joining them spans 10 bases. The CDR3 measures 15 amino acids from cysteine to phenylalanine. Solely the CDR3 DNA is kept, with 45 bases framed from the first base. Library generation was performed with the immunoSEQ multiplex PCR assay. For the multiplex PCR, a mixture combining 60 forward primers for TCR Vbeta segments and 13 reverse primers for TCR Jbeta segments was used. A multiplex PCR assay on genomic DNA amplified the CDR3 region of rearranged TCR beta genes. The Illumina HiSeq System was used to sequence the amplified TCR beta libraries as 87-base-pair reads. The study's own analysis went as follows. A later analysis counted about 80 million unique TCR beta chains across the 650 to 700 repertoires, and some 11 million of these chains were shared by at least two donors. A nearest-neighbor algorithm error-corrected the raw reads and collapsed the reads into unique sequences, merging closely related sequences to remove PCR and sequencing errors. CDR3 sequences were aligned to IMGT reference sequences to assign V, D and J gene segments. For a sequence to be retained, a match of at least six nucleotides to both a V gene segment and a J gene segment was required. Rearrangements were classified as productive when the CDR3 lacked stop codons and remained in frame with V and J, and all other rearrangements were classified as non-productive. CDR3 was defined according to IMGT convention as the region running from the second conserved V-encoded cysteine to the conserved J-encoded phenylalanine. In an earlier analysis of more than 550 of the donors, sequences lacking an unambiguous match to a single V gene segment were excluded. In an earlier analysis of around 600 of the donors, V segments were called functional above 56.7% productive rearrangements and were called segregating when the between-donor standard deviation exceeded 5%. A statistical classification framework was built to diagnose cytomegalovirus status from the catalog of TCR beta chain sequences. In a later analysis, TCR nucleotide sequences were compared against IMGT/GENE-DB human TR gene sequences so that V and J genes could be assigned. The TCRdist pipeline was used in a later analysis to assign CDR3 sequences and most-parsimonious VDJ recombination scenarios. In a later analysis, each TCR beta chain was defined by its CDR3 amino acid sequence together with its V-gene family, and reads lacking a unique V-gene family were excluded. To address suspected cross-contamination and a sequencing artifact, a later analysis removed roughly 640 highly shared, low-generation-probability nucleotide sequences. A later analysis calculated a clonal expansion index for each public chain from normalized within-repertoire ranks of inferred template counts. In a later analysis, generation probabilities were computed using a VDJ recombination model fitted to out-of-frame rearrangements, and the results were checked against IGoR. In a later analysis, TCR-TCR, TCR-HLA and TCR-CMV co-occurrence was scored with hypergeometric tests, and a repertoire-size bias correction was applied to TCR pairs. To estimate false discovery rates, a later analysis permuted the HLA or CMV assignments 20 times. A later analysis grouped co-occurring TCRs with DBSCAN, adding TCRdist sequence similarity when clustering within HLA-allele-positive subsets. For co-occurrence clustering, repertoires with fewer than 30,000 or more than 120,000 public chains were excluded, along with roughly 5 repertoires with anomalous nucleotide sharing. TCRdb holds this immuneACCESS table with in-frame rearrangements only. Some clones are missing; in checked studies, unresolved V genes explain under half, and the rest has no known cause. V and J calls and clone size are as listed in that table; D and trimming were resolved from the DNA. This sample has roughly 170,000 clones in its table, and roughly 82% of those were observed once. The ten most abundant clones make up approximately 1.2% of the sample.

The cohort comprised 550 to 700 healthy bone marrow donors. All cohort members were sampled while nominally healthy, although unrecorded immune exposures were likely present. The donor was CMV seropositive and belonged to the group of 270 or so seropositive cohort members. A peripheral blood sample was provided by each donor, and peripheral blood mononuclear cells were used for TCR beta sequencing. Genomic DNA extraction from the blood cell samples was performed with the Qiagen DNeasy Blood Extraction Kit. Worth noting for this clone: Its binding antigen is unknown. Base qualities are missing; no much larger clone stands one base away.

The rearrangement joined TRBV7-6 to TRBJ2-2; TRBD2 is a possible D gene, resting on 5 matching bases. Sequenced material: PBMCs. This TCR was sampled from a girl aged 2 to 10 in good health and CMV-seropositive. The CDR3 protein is CASSFISANTGELFF. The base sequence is TGTGCCAGCAGCTTCATTAGCGCTAACACCGGGGAGCTGTTTTTT.